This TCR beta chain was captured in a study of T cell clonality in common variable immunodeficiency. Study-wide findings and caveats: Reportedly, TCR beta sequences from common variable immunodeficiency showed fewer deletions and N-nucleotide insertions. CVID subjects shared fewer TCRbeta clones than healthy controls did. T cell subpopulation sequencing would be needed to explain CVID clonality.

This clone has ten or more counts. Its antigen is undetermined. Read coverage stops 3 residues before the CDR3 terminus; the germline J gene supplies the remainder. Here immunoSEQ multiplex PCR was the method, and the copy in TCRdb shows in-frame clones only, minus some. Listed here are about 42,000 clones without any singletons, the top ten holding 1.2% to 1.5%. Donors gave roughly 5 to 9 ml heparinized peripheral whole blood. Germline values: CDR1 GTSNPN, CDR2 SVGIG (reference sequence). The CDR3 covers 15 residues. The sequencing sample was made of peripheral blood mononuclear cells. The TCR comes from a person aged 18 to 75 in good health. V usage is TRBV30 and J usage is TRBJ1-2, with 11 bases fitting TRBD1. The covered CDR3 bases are TGTGCCTGGGGCGGGAGGACAGGGGGCGCAAGGGGC. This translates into CAWGGRTGGARG. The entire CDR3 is CAWGGRTGGARGYTF.